This T cell receptor (beta chain) was obtained from a study of T cell repertoires in cytomegalovirus infection. Study details: HLA-B-restricted CMV epitopes that are well studied, plus recently identified HLA-C-restricted ones, were used by the study. In public TCR beta signatures, there were indications of both CMV infection and matching HLA type. Study results and caveats: The ex vivo response was dominated by HLA-C-restricted CMV-specific TCR beta clonotypes.

From the reads, TCRdb called clonotypes with MiXCR, one entry per CDR3 protein. This table holds around 900,000 distinct CDR3 sequences, roughly 30% found once. About this clonotype itself: Its antigen is still unknown.

This TCR was sampled from a human donor in good health (CMV status not recorded). Some clones in this sample may be carry-over from other donors' samples. The specimen comprised cultured CD8+ T cells from PBMCs, sampled from culture after CMV antigen stimulation.

The CDR3 sequence is CASSSEGPMNEQFF. CDR3 in DNA: TGTGCCAGCAGCTCGGAGGGACCTATGAATGAGCAGTTCTTC. The chain joins TRBV28 to TRBJ2-1, with D possibly being TRBD2 (6 bases). Germline V gives CDR1 MDHEN, CDR2 SYDVKM. V was pared by 6 bases and J by 7 bases, with 16 bases between. There are 14 residues in the CDR3. Using reference TRBV28 and TRBJ2-1 for the parts outside the CDR3, the full variable domain is DVKVTQSSRYLVKRTGEKVFLECVQDMDHENMFWYRQDPGLGLRLIYFSYDVKMKEKGDIPEGYSVSREKKERFSLILESASTNQTSMYLCASSSEGPMNEQFFGPGTRLTVL.